This T cell receptor beta chain was retrieved from a study of a mutant IDH1 vaccine in newly diagnosed glioma. Background on the study: Treated patients had a mean age of roughly 40 years and an approximately 62% male, about 40% female split. Before enrollment, the patients had been treated with radiotherapy alone, temozolomide alone, or both together. Most of them had received both. Study-wide results and caveats: Of the patients, less than 95% had vaccine-induced immune responses.

Time point here: baseline, week 1 (first vaccination visit). The treatment was: pre-vaccination baseline after standard-of-care therapy. Each of the donors came in with new WHO grade 3 or 4 astrocytomas that were IDH1-mutant and ATRX-lost. Germline V CDR1 and CDR2: MRHNA, SNTAGT. V gave up 3 bases and J gave up 4 bases, with 25 bases separating them. This CDR3 region has 18 residues. A word on this clone: What it binds is not known.

Using immunoSEQ multiplex PCR, the repertoire was profiled, and TCRdb retains in-frame clones only, with some absent. The sample has about 54,000 clones; about four fifths are singletons. This sequence was found in a man aged 18 to 29 with glioma. The input for sequencing was PBMCs, taken from a glioma patient treated with radiotherapy, temozolomide or both. This chain joins TRBV6-4 and TRBJ2-7, with D unclear. The CDR3, as DNA: TGTGCCAGCAGTGATTCTCAACTCGGTGCGTTCAAGACTTACGAGCAGTACTTC. Amino acid sequence: CASSDSQLGAFKTYEQYF.